The clone carrying this T cell receptor (beta chain) was observed a few times. At one end, the junction sequence differs from germline, possibly due to a read error. The entry originates in a study of blood T cells in healthy people across ages. This CDR3 is 11 amino acids long. Germline loops: CDR1 DFQATT, CDR2 SNEGSKA (reference sequence). Primers used in a second PCR of roughly 6 to 11 cycles were a sample-barcoded 5' primer and a J-beta primer mix. TCRdb re-called the 5' RACE reads with MiXCR, one entry per CDR3 protein. Here the sample spans more than 600,000 distinct CDR3 sequences, more than 20% being singletons. These data were likewise used in another study, on T cells of mothers and their children.

The chain combines TRBV20-1 with TRBJ2-3, with D hard to call. This receptor was taken from a boy under 18 in good health. The sample comprised blood. This chain's CDR3 is CSASPEVVQAF. The CDR3 DNA reads as TGCAGTGCCAGCCCTGAGGTGGTTCAGGCTTTT.